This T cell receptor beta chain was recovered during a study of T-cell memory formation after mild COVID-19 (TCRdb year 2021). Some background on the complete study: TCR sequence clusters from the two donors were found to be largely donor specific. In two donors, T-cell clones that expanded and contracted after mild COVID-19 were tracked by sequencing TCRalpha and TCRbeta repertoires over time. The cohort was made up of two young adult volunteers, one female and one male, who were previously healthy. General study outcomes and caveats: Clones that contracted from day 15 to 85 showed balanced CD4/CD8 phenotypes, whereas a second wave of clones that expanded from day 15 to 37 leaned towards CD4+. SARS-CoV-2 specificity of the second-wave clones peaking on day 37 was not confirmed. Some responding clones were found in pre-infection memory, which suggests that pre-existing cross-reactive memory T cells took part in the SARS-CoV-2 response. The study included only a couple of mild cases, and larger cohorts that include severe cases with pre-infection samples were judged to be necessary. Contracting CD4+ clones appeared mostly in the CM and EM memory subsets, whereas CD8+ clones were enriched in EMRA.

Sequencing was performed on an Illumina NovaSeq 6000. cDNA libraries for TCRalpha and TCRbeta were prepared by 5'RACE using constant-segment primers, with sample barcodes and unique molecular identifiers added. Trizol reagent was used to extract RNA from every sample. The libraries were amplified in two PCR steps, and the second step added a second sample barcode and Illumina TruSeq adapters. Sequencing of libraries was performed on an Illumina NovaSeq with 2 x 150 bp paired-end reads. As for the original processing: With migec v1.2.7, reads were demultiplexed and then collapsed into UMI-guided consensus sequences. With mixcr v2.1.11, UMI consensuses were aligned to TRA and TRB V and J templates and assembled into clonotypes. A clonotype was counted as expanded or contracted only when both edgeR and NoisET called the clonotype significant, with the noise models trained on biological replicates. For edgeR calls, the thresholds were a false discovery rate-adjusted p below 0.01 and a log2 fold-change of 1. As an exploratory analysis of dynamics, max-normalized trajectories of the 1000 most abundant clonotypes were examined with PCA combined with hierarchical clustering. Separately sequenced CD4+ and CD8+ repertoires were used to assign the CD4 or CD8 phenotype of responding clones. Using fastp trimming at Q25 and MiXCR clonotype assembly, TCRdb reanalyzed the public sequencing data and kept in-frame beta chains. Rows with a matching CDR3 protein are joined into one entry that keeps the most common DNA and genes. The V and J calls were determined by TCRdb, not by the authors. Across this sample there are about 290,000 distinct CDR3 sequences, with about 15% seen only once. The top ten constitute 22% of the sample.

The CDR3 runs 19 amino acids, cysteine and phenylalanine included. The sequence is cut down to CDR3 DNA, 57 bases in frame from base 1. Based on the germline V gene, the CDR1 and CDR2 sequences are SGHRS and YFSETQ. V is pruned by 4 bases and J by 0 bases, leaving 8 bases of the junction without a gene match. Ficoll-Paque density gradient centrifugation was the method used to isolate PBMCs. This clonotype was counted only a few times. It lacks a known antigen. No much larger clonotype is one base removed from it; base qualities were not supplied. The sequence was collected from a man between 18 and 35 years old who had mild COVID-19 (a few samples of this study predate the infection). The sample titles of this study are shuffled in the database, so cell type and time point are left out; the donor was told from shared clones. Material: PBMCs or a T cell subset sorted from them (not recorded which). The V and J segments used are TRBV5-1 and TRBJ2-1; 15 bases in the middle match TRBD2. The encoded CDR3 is CASSPSGTSGGSSYNEQFF. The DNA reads TGCGCCAGCAGCCCGTCGGGGACTAGCGGGGGGAGCTCCTACAATGAGCAGTTCTTC. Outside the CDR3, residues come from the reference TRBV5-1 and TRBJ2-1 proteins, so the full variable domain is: KAGVTQTPRYLIKTRGQQVTLSCSPISGHRSVSWYQQTPGQGLQFLFEYFSETQRNKGNFPGRFSGRQFSNSRSEMNVSTLELGDSALYLCASSPSGTSGGSSYNEQFFGPGTRLTVL.